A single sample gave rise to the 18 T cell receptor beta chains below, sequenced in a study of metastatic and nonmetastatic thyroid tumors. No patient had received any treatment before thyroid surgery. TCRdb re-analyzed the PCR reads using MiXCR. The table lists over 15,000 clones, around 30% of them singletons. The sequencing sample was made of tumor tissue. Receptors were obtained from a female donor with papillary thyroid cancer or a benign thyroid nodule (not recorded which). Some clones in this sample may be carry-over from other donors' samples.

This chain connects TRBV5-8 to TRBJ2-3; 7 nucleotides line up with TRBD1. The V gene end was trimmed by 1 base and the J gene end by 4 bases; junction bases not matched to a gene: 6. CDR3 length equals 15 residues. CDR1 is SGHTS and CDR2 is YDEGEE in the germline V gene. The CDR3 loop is CASSLNEGGADTQYF. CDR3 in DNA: TGTGCCAGCAGCTTGAACGAAGGGGGCGCAGATACGCAGTATTTT.

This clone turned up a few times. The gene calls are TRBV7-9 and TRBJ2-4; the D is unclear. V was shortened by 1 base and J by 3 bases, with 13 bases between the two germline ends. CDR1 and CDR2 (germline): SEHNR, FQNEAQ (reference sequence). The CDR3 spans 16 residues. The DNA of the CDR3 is TGTGCCAGCAGCTTAGGGTTCGGCGTATACAAAAACATTCAGTACTTC. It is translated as CASSLGFGVYKNIQYF.

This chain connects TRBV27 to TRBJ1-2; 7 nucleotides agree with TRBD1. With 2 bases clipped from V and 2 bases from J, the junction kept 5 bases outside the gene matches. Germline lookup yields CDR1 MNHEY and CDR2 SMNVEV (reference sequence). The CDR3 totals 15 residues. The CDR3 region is CASSLVGGGNYGYTF. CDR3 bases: TGTGCCAGCAGTTTAGTAGGGGGCGGAAACTATGGCTACACCTTC.

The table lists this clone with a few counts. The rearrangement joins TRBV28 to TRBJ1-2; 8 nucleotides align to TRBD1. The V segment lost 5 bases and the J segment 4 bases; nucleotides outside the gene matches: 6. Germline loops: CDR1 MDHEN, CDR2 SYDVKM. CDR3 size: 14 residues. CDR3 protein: CASSILTGGYGYTF. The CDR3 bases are TGTGCCAGCAGTATCCTAACAGGGGGCTATGGCTACACCTTC.

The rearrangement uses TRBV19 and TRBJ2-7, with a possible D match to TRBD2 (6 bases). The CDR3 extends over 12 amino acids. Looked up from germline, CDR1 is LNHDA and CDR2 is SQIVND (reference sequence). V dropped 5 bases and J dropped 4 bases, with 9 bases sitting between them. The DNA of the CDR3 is TGTGCCAGTAGTGGAGGAGGGTACGAGCAGTACTTC. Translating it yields CASSGGGYEQYF.

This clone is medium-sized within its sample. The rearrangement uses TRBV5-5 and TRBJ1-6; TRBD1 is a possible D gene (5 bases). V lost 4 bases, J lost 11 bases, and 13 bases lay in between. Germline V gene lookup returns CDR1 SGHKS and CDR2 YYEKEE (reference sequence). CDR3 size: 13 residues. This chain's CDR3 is CASSMGGNPPLHF. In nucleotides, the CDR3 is TGTGCCAGCAGCATGGGGGGGAACCCACCCCTCCACTTT.

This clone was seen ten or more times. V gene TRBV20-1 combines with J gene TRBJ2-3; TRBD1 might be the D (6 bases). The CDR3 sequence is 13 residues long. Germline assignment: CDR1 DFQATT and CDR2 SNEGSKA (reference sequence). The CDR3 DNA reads TGCAGCGTACAGGGAAGTAGCACAGATACGCAGTATTTT. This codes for CSVQGSSTDTQYF.

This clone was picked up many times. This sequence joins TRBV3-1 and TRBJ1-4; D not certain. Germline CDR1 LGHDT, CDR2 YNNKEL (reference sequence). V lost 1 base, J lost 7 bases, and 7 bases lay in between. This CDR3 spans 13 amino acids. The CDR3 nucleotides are TGTGCCAGCAGCCAAGTTCGGGGTGAAAAACTGTTTTTT. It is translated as CASSQVRGEKLFF.

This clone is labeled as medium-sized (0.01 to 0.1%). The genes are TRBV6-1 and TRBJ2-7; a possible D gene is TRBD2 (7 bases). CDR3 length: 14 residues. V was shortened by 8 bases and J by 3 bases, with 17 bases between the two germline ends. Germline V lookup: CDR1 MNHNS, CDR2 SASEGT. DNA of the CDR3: TGTGCCAGCCTCTGGGGGGGAGGGGGCTACGAGCAGTACTTC. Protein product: CASLWGGGGYEQYF.

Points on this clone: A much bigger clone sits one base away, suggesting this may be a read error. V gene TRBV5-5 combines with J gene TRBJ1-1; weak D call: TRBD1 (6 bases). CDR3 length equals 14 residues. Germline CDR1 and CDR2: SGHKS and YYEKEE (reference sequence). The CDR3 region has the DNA TGTGCCAGCAGCTCGCTTTTGGGGGCCACTGAAGCTTCCTTT. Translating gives CASSSLLGATEASF. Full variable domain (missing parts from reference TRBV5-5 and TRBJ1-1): DAGVTQSPTHLIKTRGQQVTLRCSPISGHKSVSWYQQVLGQGPQFIFQYYEKEERGRGNFPDRFSARQFPNYSSELNVNALLLGDSALYLCASSSLLGATEASFGQGTRLTVV.

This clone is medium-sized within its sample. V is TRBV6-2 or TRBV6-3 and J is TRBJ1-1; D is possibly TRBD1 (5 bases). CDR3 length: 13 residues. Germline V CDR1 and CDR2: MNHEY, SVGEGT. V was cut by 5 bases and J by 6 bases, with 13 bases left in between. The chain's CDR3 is CASSASGGAEAFF. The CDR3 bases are TGTGCCAGCAGTGCCTCCGGGGGTGCTGAAGCTTTCTTT.

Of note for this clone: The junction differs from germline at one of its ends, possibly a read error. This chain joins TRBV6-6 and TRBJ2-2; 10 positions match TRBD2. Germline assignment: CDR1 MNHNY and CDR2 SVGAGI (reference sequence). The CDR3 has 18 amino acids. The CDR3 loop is CASSLPRLAGENTGELLF. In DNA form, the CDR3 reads TGTGCCAGCAGTTTACCTAGACTAGCGGGCGAGAACACCGGGGAGCTGCTTTTT.

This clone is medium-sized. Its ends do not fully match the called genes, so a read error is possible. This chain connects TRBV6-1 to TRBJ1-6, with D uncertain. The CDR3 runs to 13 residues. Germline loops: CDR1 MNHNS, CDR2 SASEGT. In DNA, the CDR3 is TGTGCCAGCAGTGAAGCGCTTCGACTCCCCGCTAACTTT. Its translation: CASSEALRLPANF.

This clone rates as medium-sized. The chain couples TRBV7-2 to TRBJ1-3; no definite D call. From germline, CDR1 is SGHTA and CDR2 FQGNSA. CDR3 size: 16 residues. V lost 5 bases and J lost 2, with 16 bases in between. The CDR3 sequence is CASSRDLRTAGNTIYF. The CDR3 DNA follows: TGTGCCAGCAGCCGAGACCTCCGGACGGCTGGAAACACCATATATTTT.

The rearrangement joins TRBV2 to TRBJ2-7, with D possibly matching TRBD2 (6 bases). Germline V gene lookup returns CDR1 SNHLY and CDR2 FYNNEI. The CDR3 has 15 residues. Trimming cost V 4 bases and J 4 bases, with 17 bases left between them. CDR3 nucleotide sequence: TGTGCCAGCAGTGCAGGGACTCACGCCCCTTACGAGCAGTACTTC. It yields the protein CASSAGTHAPYEQYF.

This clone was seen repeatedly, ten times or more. This CDR3 reads CASSPNPQGYVLTF. CDR3 DNA: TGTGCCAGCAGTCCTAACCCTCAGGGGTACGTCCTGACTTTC. The gene calls are TRBV27 and TRBJ2-6; TRBD1 is a possible D gene (6 bases). The V end lost 5 bases, the J end lost 11 bases, and 16 bases lay between the germline ends. There are 14 residues in the CDR3. Per germline, CDR1 MNHEY and CDR2 SMNVEV (reference sequence).

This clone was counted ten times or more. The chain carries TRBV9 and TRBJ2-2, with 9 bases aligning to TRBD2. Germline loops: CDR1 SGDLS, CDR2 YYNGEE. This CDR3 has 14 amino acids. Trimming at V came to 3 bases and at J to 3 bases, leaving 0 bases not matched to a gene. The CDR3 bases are TGTGCCAGCAGCGGGACTAGCGACACCGGGGAGCTGTTTTTT. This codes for CASSGTSDTGELFF.

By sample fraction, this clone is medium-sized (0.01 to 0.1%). The CDR3 nucleotides read TGTGCCAGCAGTTTGACCGAAGGAAACACCATATATTTT. It translates to CASSLTEGNTIYF. V and J are TRBV6-1 and TRBJ1-3; D is unclear. The germline V gene has CDR1 MNHNS and CDR2 SASEGT. V was shortened by 5 bases and J by 4 bases, with 9 bases between the two germline ends. The CDR3 covers 13 residues.